The 3 T cell receptor beta chains presented below share a single source sample, sequenced in a study of cytomegalovirus exposure and HLA in healthy donors. The data were produced by immunoSEQ multiplex PCR, yet TCRdb's version contains in-frame clones alone and is incomplete. Of some 45,000 clones in the sample, roughly nine tenths were seen once. Sequences were obtained from PBMCs. These receptors were obtained from a young man in good health and CMV-seronegative.

This clone has only one observation. V gene TRBV19 combines with J gene TRBJ2-2, with 11 bases matching TRBD2. This CDR3 region has 16 residues. The junction had 3 bases not matched to a gene; V was cut back by 5 bases and J by 1 base. CDR1 and CDR2 from the germline V gene are LNHDA and SQIVND (reference sequence). In nucleotides, the CDR3 is TGTGCCAGTAGTCTTCTAGCGGGGGGGAACACCGGGGAGCTGTTTTTT. It translates to CASSLLAGGNTGELFF.

V is TRBV5-1 and J is TRBJ1-4; 8 bases are shared with TRBD1. Germline V gene sequence: CDR1 SGHRS, CDR2 YFSETQ. The CDR3 spans 15 residues. V gave up 0 bases and J gave up 8 bases; unmatched junction bases: 6. The CDR3 region has the DNA TGCGCCAGCAGCTTGGGGACAGGGATGAGAGAAAAACTGTTTTTT. Protein: CASSLGTGMREKLFF.

This chain links TRBV5-1 with TRBJ1-1; D is possibly TRBD1 (5 bases). Trimming shortened V by 1 base and J by 5 bases, and 15 bases separated the two germline ends. The germline gives CDR1 SGHRS, CDR2 YFSETQ. The CDR3 covers 15 residues. CDR3 amino acids: CASSLLQGRGTEAFF. As DNA, the CDR3 is TGCGCCAGCAGCTTGTTGCAGGGAAGAGGAACTGAAGCTTTCTTT.